This T cell receptor (beta chain) was observed in a study of T cell changes during pregnancy in multiple sclerosis. The V and J ends lost 1 base and 1 base, in that order; junction bases with no gene match: 6. Germline V lookup: CDR1 SGHAT, CDR2 FQNNGV. The CDR3 extends over 17 amino acids. This table comes from immunoSEQ multiplex PCR, and its TCRdb copy is limited to in-frame clones, with some not included. The sample consists of around 30,000 clones, about nine tenths of them appearing once. J is TRBJ2-7 and V is TRBV11-2, with 11 bases matching TRBD2. The sample in question was CD8+ T cells from peripheral blood mononuclear cells, obtained in the second trimester of pregnancy. The source is a female donor with multiple sclerosis, enrolled in a pregnancy study. CDR3 loop: CASSLGAGTSGSYEQYF. CDR3 sequence (DNA): TGTGCCAGCAGCTTAGGGGCCGGGACTAGCGGTTCCTACGAGCAGTACTTC.